These T cell receptor beta chains were read from a single sample in a study of T cells after yellow fever vaccination. A single record per CDR3 protein comes from TCRdb applying MiXCR to the 5' RACE reads. The sample shows around 140,000 distinct CDR3 sequences, 6.6% of them seen only once. The sequenced sample was CD4+ T cells sorted from PBMCs, obtained 10 days after the yellow fever booster vaccination. Receptors originate from a man under 40 who received the YFV17D yellow fever vaccine. The CDR3 runs from the conserved cysteine through the conserved F or W. The order of the fields is D gene, V gene, J gene, CDR3 length, clone size, CDR3 DNA, CDR3 protein. The D gene is left open where the match is weak. Expanded clones are given a class, and other clones once, few, many or no size at all.

D gene: .; V gene: TRBV2; J gene: TRBJ2-3; CDR3 length: 16; clone size: many; CDR3 DNA: TGTGCCAGCATAGGGGGGAGCGGAAAAAGCACAGATACGCAGTATTTT; CDR3 protein: CASIGGSGKSTDTQYF
D gene: .; V gene: TRBV12-3/TRBV12-4; J gene: TRBJ2-4; CDR3 length: 12; clone size: many; CDR3 DNA: TGTGCCAGCAGCAGGTTAAGGGACATTCAGTACTTC; CDR3 protein: CASSRLRDIQYF
D gene: .; V gene: TRBV7-6; J gene: TRBJ2-7; CDR3 length: 16; clone size: many; CDR3 DNA: TGTGCCAGCAGCAGACAAGGAGCGGGCCCCCCCTACGAGCAGTACTTC; CDR3 protein: CASSRQGAGPPYEQYF
D gene: TRBD1; V gene: TRBV5-5; J gene: TRBJ2-3; CDR3 length: 15; clone size: many; CDR3 DNA: TGTGCCAGCAGCCTCACAGGGGGCGATGCAGATACGCAGTATTTT; CDR3 protein: CASSLTGGDADTQYF
D gene: .; V gene: TRBV6-2/TRBV6-3; J gene: TRBJ2-4; CDR3 length: 17; clone size: many; CDR3 DNA: TGTGCCAGCAGCATAAAGGGGCCCGAAGGAGCCAAAAACATTCAGTACTTC; CDR3 protein: CASSIKGPEGAKNIQYF
D gene: TRBD1; V gene: TRBV20-1; J gene: TRBJ1-4; CDR3 length: 14; clone size: many; CDR3 DNA: TGCAGTGCTACGAAAGGACAGGGAGATGAAAAACTGTTTTTT; CDR3 protein: CSATKGQGDEKLFF
D gene: .; V gene: TRBV5-1; J gene: TRBJ2-5; CDR3 length: 13; clone size: .; CDR3 DNA: TGCGCCAGCAGCTTGACGGACCAAGAGACCCAGTACTTC; CDR3 protein: CASSLTDQETQYF
D gene: TRBD2; V gene: TRBV10-3; J gene: TRBJ2-5; CDR3 length: 16; clone size: many; CDR3 DNA: TGTGCCATCAGGGGGACTAGCGGGCCTAGACAAGAGACCCAGTACTTC; CDR3 protein: CAIRGTSGPRQETQYF
D gene: .; V gene: TRBV6-4; J gene: TRBJ2-1; CDR3 length: 12; clone size: many; CDR3 DNA: TGTGCCAGCAGTAATCCCCCGGGTGAGCAGTTCTTC; CDR3 protein: CASSNPPGEQFF
D gene: .; V gene: TRBV5-1; J gene: TRBJ2-5; CDR3 length: 15; clone size: many; CDR3 DNA: TGCGCCAGCAGCTTGTGGAGGATGGGTGGAGAGACCCAGTACTTC; CDR3 protein: CASSLWRMGGETQYF
D gene: .; V gene: TRBV5-1; J gene: TRBJ2-2; CDR3 length: 15; clone size: many; CDR3 DNA: TGCGCCAGCAGCTTATTCGCGGGGAGCACCGGGGAGCTGTTTTTT; CDR3 protein: CASSLFAGSTGELFF
D gene: .; V gene: TRBV12-3/TRBV12-4; J gene: TRBJ2-1; CDR3 length: 14; clone size: many; CDR3 DNA: TGTGCCAGCAGTCCACTAGGCCCCTACAATGAGCAGTTCTTC; CDR3 protein: CASSPLGPYNEQFF
D gene: .; V gene: TRBV28; J gene: TRBJ2-7; CDR3 length: 13; clone size: few; CDR3 DNA: TGTGCCAGCAGGCCCGGGAACTCCTACGAGCAGTACTTC; CDR3 protein: CASRPGNSYEQYF
D gene: .; V gene: TRBV6-4; J gene: TRBJ2-2; CDR3 length: 14; clone size: many; CDR3 DNA: TGTGCCAGCAGAAACGCCAGGGGCACCGGGGAGCTGTTTTTT; CDR3 protein: CASRNARGTGELFF
D gene: .; V gene: TRBV4-1; J gene: TRBJ2-2; CDR3 length: 14; clone size: many; CDR3 DNA: TGCGCCAGCAGCCGACCCGGGGGTCCCGGGGAGCTGTTTTTT; CDR3 protein: CASSRPGGPGELFF
D gene: .; V gene: TRBV7-2; J gene: TRBJ2-1; CDR3 length: 15; clone size: many; CDR3 DNA: TGTGCCAGCAGCTTAGCGCTTCTATCCTACAATGAGCAGTTCTTC; CDR3 protein: CASSLALLSYNEQFF
D gene: TRBD2; V gene: TRBV20-1; J gene: TRBJ2-1; CDR3 length: 14; clone size: many; CDR3 DNA: TGCAGCGCGCATAGCGGGAAGAGTATAAATGAGCAGTTCTTC; CDR3 protein: CSAHSGKSINEQFF
D gene: .; V gene: TRBV2; J gene: TRBJ1-5; CDR3 length: 15; clone size: .; CDR3 DNA: TGTGCCAGCAGTGATTTTGGGGGGGACAATCAGCCCCAGCATTTT; CDR3 protein: CASSDFGGDNQPQHF
D gene: TRBD1; V gene: TRBV20-1; J gene: TRBJ1-2; CDR3 length: 13; clone size: many; CDR3 DNA: TGCAACCCCTCCGGGACAGGGCTACATGGCTACACCTTC; CDR3 protein: CNPSGTGLHGYTF
D gene: TRBD2; V gene: TRBV18; J gene: TRBJ2-2; CDR3 length: 16; clone size: .; CDR3 DNA: TGTGCCAGCTCACCCTCGCTAGCGGGCGGCACCGGGGAGCTGTTTTTT; CDR3 protein: CASSPSLAGGTGELFF
D gene: .; V gene: TRBV20-1; J gene: TRBJ2-7; CDR3 length: 11; clone size: many; CDR3 DNA: TGCAGTGCTAGATTCGCGACCGGACAGTACTTC; CDR3 protein: CSARFATGQYF
D gene: .; V gene: TRBV7-3; J gene: TRBJ2-7; CDR3 length: 13; clone size: many; CDR3 DNA: TGTGCCAGCAGCTATTCGGGGTCCAACGAGCAGTACTTC; CDR3 protein: CASSYSGSNEQYF
D gene: .; V gene: TRBV20-1; J gene: TRBJ2-7; CDR3 length: 13; clone size: many; CDR3 DNA: TGCAGTGCTCCTTCAGGGCCAACCTACGAGCAGTACTTC; CDR3 protein: CSAPSGPTYEQYF
D gene: .; V gene: TRBV2; J gene: TRBJ2-7; CDR3 length: 15; clone size: many; CDR3 DNA: TGTGCCAGCAGATCATACCGGGGAGCTTCCTACGAGCAGTACTTC; CDR3 protein: CASRSYRGASYEQYF
D gene: TRBD2; V gene: TRBV4-2; J gene: TRBJ2-5; CDR3 length: 13; clone size: many; CDR3 DNA: TGTGCCAGCACGACGGGAGGGACCGAGACCCAGTACTTC; CDR3 protein: CASTTGGTETQYF
D gene: .; V gene: TRBV18; J gene: TRBJ2-7; CDR3 length: 15; clone size: .; CDR3 DNA: TGTGCCAGCTCACCCTCGCAATTGGCATCCTACGAGCAGTACTTC; CDR3 protein: CASSPSQLASYEQYF
D gene: .; V gene: TRBV20-1; J gene: TRBJ2-5; CDR3 length: 13; clone size: many; CDR3 DNA: TGCAGTGCTAGTCCGGAGGCCGGGGAGACCCAGTACTTC; CDR3 protein: CSASPEAGETQYF
D gene: TRBD1; V gene: TRBV20-1; J gene: TRBJ2-7; CDR3 length: 15; clone size: many; CDR3 DNA: TGCAGTGCTGCCAGCTCCCGGGACAGACCCTACGAGCAGTACTTC; CDR3 protein: CSAASSRDRPYEQYF
D gene: .; V gene: TRBV12-2; J gene: TRBJ2-3; CDR3 length: 16; clone size: few; CDR3 DNA: TGTGCAAGCCGGAATATACAGGGGGGGTGCACAGATACGCAGTATTTT; CDR3 protein: CASRNIQGGCTDTQYF
D gene: .; V gene: TRBV20-1; J gene: TRBJ2-2; CDR3 length: 17; clone size: many; CDR3 DNA: TGCAGTGCTAGAAGTGTCGGGACGCAGGGGAACACCGGGGAGCTGTTTTTT; CDR3 protein: CSARSVGTQGNTGELFF